The clone carrying this T cell receptor beta chain was observed a few times. Its cognate antigen is unknown. Different DNA sequences within this sample yield the same CDR3. The source of the sample is a study of shared clonotypes between healthy human individuals. Study in general: The study drew on a couple of women and a few men aged 18 to 49 as donors.

Sequencing was performed with immunoSEQ multiplex PCR; in TCRdb, only in-frame clones are kept and a portion is missing. This table has about 1.1 million clones, about 80% appearing once. Study conclusions and caveats: The four-donor shared clonotypes exceeded non-shared clonotypes in generation probability, with non-shared ones scoring lower. Large depth notwithstanding, sorted-subset sequencing proved incomplete by rarefaction.

Splitting of CD4+ cells produced CD45RA+ naive and CD45RA-negative memory subsets. The sample comprised memory CD4+ T cells from PBMCs. Described subset: CD45RA-negative fraction. The TCR originated in a man aged 18 to 30 in good health. Some clones in this sample may be carry-over from other donors' samples.

This chain's CDR3 is CASVAGDFSGANVLTF. The DNA for the CDR3 is TGTGCCAGCGTAGCGGGAGACTTTTCTGGGGCCAACGTCCTGACTTTC. This chain uses TRBV4-2 with TRBJ2-6, with 9 nucleotides matching TRBD2. Germline lookup yields CDR1 LGHNA and CDR2 YNFKEQ. This CDR3 has 16 amino acids. Trimming at V came to 8 bases and at J to 1 base, leaving 6 bases not matched to a gene.